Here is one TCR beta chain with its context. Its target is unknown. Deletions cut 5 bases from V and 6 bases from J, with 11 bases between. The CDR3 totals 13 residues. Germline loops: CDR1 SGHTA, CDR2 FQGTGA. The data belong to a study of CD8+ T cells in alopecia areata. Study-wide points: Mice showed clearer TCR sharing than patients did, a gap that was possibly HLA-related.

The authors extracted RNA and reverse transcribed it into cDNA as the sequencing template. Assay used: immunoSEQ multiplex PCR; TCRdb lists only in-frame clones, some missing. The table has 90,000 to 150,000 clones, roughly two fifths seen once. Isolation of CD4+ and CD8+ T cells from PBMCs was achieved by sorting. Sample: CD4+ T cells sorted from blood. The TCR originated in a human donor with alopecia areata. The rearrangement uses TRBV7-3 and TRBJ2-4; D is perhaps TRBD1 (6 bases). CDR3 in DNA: TGTGCCAGCAGCCAGGGACAAGGAAACATTCAGTACTTC. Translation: CASSQGQGNIQYF.